This TCR beta chain appears in the sequencing data of a study of blood T cell repertoires in COVID-19. V gave up 2 bases and J gave up 0 bases, with 4 bases separating them. The germline V gene encodes CDR1 KGHSH and CDR2 LQKENI. The CDR3 covers 13 residues. Clones were sequenced by immunoSEQ multiplex PCR, and TCRdb holds only the in-frame ones, with some missing. The sample holds fewer than 200,000 clones, over 75% seen once. The sequence derives from a woman over 75 with acute or convalescent COVID-19. The sequencing sample was made of peripheral blood. The rearrangement uses TRBV18 and TRBJ1-1; D is undetermined. CDR3 loop: CASSPGLNTEAFF. Written as DNA, the CDR3 is TGTGCCAGCTCACCAGGGCTGAACACTGAAGCTTTCTTT. The full variable domain, completed using reference TRBV18 and TRBJ1-1, is NAGVMQNPRHLVRRRGQEARLRCSPMKGHSHVYWYRQLPEEGLKFMVYLQKENIIDESGMPKERFSAEFPKEGPSILRIQQVVRGDSAAYFCASSPGLNTEAFFGQGTRLTVV.